Presented here are 24 T cell receptor beta chains from one specimen sequenced in a study of early stage breast cancer tumors. Clones were read by immunoSEQ multiplex PCR, and TCRdb kept only the in-frame ones, dropping some. The sample carries tens of thousands of clones, about 93% recorded once. Sequencing used blood. The receptors derive from a person aged 70 to 80 with breast cancer.

The rearrangement joins TRBV7-2 to TRBJ2-5, with D possibly matching TRBD2 (6 bases). Per germline, CDR1 SGHTA and CDR2 FQGNSA. The V end lost 1 base, the J end lost 5 bases, and 17 bases lay between the germline ends. The CDR3 totals 16 residues. The CDR3 DNA reads TGTGCCAGCAGCTTAGTGGGAGGTCCGAGCGGGGAGACCCAGTACTTC. It is translated as CASSLVGGPSGETQYF.

The chain recombines TRBV6-5 with TRBJ1-5; D uncertain. From germline, CDR1 is MNHEY and CDR2 SVGAGI. Between the trimmed V and J ends, which lost 6 bases and 2 bases, there was a span of 11 bases. The CDR3 extends over 14 amino acids. The CDR3 region is CASSILSGNQPQHF. CDR3 nucleotides: TGTGCCAGCAGCATCCTTAGTGGCAATCAGCCCCAGCATTTT.

The chain has TRBV12-2 and TRBJ2-7; the D segment call TRBD1 is taken from the table without a DNA check. TRBV12-2 is assigned pseudogene status. The CDR3 loop spans 13 amino acids. CDR3 bases: TGTGCAAGTCGCTCGCAACAGGGGGCCGAGCAGTACTTC. Amino acid sequence: CASRSQQGAEQYF.

The chain combines TRBV10-3 with TRBJ1-6; a possible D gene is TRBD1 (5 bases). The V end lost 5 bases, the J end lost 5 bases, and 13 bases lay between the germline ends. CDR1 and CDR2 (germline): ENHRY, SYGVKD. CDR3 length equals 15 residues. CDR3 DNA: TGTGCCATCAGTACAGACAGCCCGAATAATTCACCCCTCCACTTT. Amino acid sequence: CAISTDSPNNSPLHF.

There are a few counts of this clone. A read error may produce the germline difference seen at one junction end. The chain couples TRBV6-1 to TRBJ1-2; D is unresolved. CDR3 length: 14 amino acids. Looked up from germline, CDR1 is MNHNS and CDR2 is SASEGT. CDR3 nucleotide sequence: TGTGCCAGCAGCGAAGGCGGCGGTAACTATGGCTACACCTTC. This sequence encodes CASSEGGGNYGYTF.

The rearrangement links TRBV11-2 to TRBJ2-5, with TRBD2 matching over 7 bases. Losses at the gene ends were 7 bases for V and 5 bases for J; bases not matched to a gene: 19. There are 17 residues in the CDR3. Per the germline V gene, CDR1 is SGHAT and CDR2 is FQNNGV. CDR3 nucleotide sequence: TGTGCCAGCACCCTTGGTTGGTTGGCGGGGGAAGGTGAGACCCAGTACTTC. Protein product: CASTLGWLAGEGETQYF. The variable domain in full, with the rest retrieved from reference TRBV11-2 and TRBJ2-5, is EAGVAQSPRYKIIEKRQSVAFWCNPISGHATLYWYQQILGQGPKLLIQFQNNGVVDDSQLPKDRFSAERLKGVDSTLKIQPAKLEDSAVYLCASTLGWLAGEGETQYFGPGTRLLVL.

V gene TRBV6-5 combines with J gene TRBJ2-1, with D possibly matching TRBD2 (5 bases). Germline V gives CDR1 MNHEY, CDR2 SVGAGI. The CDR3 covers 12 residues. V lost 2 bases, J lost 6 bases, and 5 bases lay in between. The CDR3 nucleotides read TGTGCCAGCAGTTACGGAGGCAATGAGCAGTTCTTC. Translation: CASSYGGNEQFF.

The chain uses TRBV7-6 and TRBJ2-2; the D gene is possibly TRBD2 (5 bases). CDR3 length equals 15 residues. The V gene lost 6 bases and the J gene lost 2 bases, with 13 bases spanning the gap. Germline CDR1 and CDR2: SGHVS and FNYEAQ. CDR3 nucleotide sequence: TGTGCCAGCAGACCCCCGGGAACAAACACCGGGGAGCTGTTTTTT. Amino acid sequence: CASRPPGTNTGELFF.

The gene calls are TRBV6-1 and TRBJ2-1; D is perhaps TRBD2 (6 bases). Germline CDR1 is MNHNS and CDR2 is SASEGT. Trimming removed 0 bases at V and 1 base at J, with 7 bases between. CDR3 length: 15 amino acids. The CDR3 sequence is CASSEAAGSYNEQFF. CDR3 sequence (DNA): TGTGCCAGCAGTGAAGCGGCGGGGTCCTACAATGAGCAGTTCTTC.

The chain recombines TRBV9 with TRBJ1-2; D gene unclear. The CDR3 is made up of 16 amino acids. The germline gives CDR1 SGDLS, CDR2 YYNGEE. The germline V and J ends were trimmed by 3 bases and 0 bases, with 15 bases remaining between them. In DNA, the CDR3 is TGTGCCAGCAGCGGTGGGCGAAAGGATTCTAACTATGGCTACACCTTC. Its translation is CASSGGRKDSNYGYTF.

V and J are TRBV4-1 and TRBJ1-2; tentatively, D is TRBD1 (6 bases). The germline V gene has CDR1 MGHRA and CDR2 YSYEKL. The germline V and J ends were trimmed by 4 bases and 4 bases, with 16 bases remaining between them. CDR3 length: 15 residues. CDR3 sequence reads: CASSLPRGGGYGYTF. The CDR3 DNA reads as TGCGCCAGCAGCCTCCCCAGGGGCGGGGGCTATGGCTACACCTTC.

The gene calls are TRBV5-4 and TRBJ2-4; 7 bases line up with TRBD2. This CDR3 has 11 amino acids. CDR1 SGHNT and CDR2 YYREEE come from the germline V gene (reference sequence). The V and J ends lost 6 bases and 6 bases, in that order; junction bases with no gene match: 0. The CDR3 DNA follows: TGTGCCAGCACTAGCGGAAACATTCAGTACTTC. Its protein is CASTSGNIQYF.

The gene calls are TRBV27 and TRBJ2-2; 9 positions agree with TRBD1. CDR1 is MNHEY, CDR2 SMNVEV, per germline (reference sequence). There are 14 residues in the CDR3. The V and J ends lost 6 bases and 6 bases, in that order; junction bases with no gene match: 5. CDR3 DNA sequence: TGTGCCAGCAGAAGGACAGGGGCGGCCGGGGAGCTGTTTTTT. It yields the protein CASRRTGAAGELFF.

V gene TRBV28 combines with J gene TRBJ1-1; 8 bases are shared with TRBD1. This CDR3 comprises 16 residues. CDR1 and CDR2 (germline): MDHEN, SYDVKM. V lost 3 bases, J lost 11 bases, and 17 bases stayed unmatched. This chain's CDR3 is CASSFQGATSSRWAFF. CDR3 bases: TGTGCCAGCAGTTTTCAGGGGGCCACCAGTAGCCGTTGGGCTTTCTTT.

V usage is TRBV21-1 and J usage is TRBJ1-6; the table's TRBD1 call for D was not verified on the DNA. TRBV21-1 is flagged as a pseudogene. The CDR3 contains 18 residues. CDR3 nucleotide sequence: TGTGCCAGCATCTTACACCCTCACCGGGACAGGGTAGATTCACCCCTCCACTTT. The encoded protein is CASILHPHRDRVDSPLHF.

The rearrangement joins TRBV21-1 to TRBJ2-5; the D call in the table, TRBD2, was not verified against the DNA. TRBV21-1 is described as a pseudogene. The CDR3 is 16 amino acids. CDR3 DNA: TGTGCCAGCAGCTCCTGCCGGCGGGGGGCGCAAGAGACCCAGTACTTC. Amino acid sequence: CASSSCRRGAQETQYF.

The rearrangement uses TRBV4-1 and TRBJ2-5; D uncertain. Germline V CDR1 and CDR2: MGHRA, YSYEKL. This CDR3 is built from 12 residues. V was clipped by 3 bases and J by 6 bases, with 8 bases between them. CDR3 bases: TGCGCCAGCAGCCACCCCTTCCAGACCCAGTACTTC. It translates to CASSHPFQTQYF.

The rearrangement joins TRBV7-8 to TRBJ1-6; D is unclear. The V gene lost 1 base and the J gene lost 7 bases, with 11 bases spanning the gap. The CDR3 sequence is 15 residues long. CDR1 is SGHVS and CDR2 is FQNEAQ in the germline V gene. The CDR3 loop reads CASSLGQFVNSPLHF. CDR3 sequence (DNA): TGTGCCAGCAGCTTAGGGCAGTTCGTCAATTCACCCCTCCACTTT.

The chain employs TRBV7-2 and TRBJ1-4; no reliable D call. From germline, CDR1 is SGHTA and CDR2 FQGNSA. The V and J ends lost 1 base and 5 bases respectively, with 17 bases between them. The CDR3 is 17 amino acids. The CDR3 sequence is CASSLVVGFGLNEKLFF. DNA of the CDR3: TGTGCCAGCAGCTTAGTGGTGGGGTTTGGACTGAATGAAAAACTGTTTTTT.

This chain links TRBV7-9 with TRBJ2-3; D ambiguous. The CDR3 contains 11 residues. Trimming removed 8 bases from V and 8 bases from J, with 11 bases in between. Germline loops: CDR1 SEHNR, CDR2 FQNEAQ (reference sequence). This chain's CDR3 is CASETQSTQYF. CDR3 bases: TGTGCCAGCGAGACTCAGAGTACGCAGTATTTT.

V usage is TRBV30 and J usage is TRBJ2-1, with no clear D. This CDR3 is built from 15 residues. V was trimmed by 4 bases and J by 0 bases, leaving 13 bases between them. Germline lookup yields CDR1 GTSNPN and CDR2 SVGIG (reference sequence). The CDR3 here is CAWTRGMSSYNEQFF. Here the CDR3 DNA reads TGTGCCTGGACCCGAGGCATGAGCTCCTACAATGAGCAGTTCTTC.

The V call is TRBV6-1, the J call TRBJ2-7; TRBD2 matches at 7 bases. Germline CDR1 is MNHNS and CDR2 is SASEGT. V lost 6 bases and J lost 2; bases outside the gene matches: 7. This CDR3 has 14 residues. CDR3 nucleotides: TGTGCCAGCAGGCCACTAGGGAGGGCCTACGAGCAGTACTTC. Residues: CASRPLGRAYEQYF.

The chain joins TRBV5-1 to TRBJ2-7; D is perhaps TRBD2 (7 bases). V was pared by 3 bases and J by 0 bases, with 13 bases between. The CDR3 runs to 15 residues. CDR1 is SGHRS and CDR2 is YFSETQ in the germline V gene. CDR3: CASSYLRGPSYEQYF. The CDR3 nucleotides read TGCGCCAGCAGCTACTTGCGGGGGCCCTCCTACGAGCAGTACTTC.

This chain links TRBV7-2 with TRBJ1-2; 12 nucleotides align to TRBD1. The germline V gene has CDR1 SGHTA and CDR2 FQGNSA. This CDR3 is built from 19 residues. V shed 5 bases, J shed 8 bases, and the junction held 21 bases outside the gene matches. CDR3 sequence reads: CASSLFQTGTGGGEGGYTF. The CDR3 nucleotides read TGTGCCAGCAGCCTATTCCAAACCGGGACAGGGGGCGGTGAAGGGGGCTACACCTTC.